This T cell receptor (beta chain) was documented in a study of spatial heterogeneity in lung cancer. Study-level information: Matched bulk RNA-seq yielded a T cell module score, and TCR transcript counts in tumor regions correlated strongly with that score. Notes on the study in general: Ubiquitous and regional expanded TCR counts tracked ubiquitous and regional nonsynonymous mutations, respectively. Expanded intratumoral alpha and beta TCR counts tracked tumor mutation counts.

CDR1 and CDR2 from the germline V gene are DFQATT and SNEGSKA (reference sequence). The J segment lost 7 bases and the V segment lost 4 bases, leaving 5 bases of the junction unmatched. This CDR3 region has 14 residues. This clonotype has at least ten counts. Antigen specificity is unknown. As to time point: sample taken at primary tumor resection. The donors, fewer than 95 patients with untreated early-stage non-small cell lung cancer, provided the samples. Every individual TCR cDNA molecule carried its own unique molecular identifier, which allowed correction of PCR and sequencing errors. TCRdb reanalysed the 5' RACE reads using MiXCR and keeps one entry per CDR3 protein. The sample includes 5,500 to 9,000 distinct CDR3 sequences, 13% seen only once; the top ten take approximately 8.1%.

The sequencing here drew on lung tumor tissue, taken at surgery. The chain links TRBV20-1 to TRBJ2-1, with 12 bases matching TRBD2. This clonotype was sampled from a male donor with early-stage non-small cell lung cancer. CDR3 residues: CSAILAGGVNEQFF. CDR3 DNA: TGCAGTGCTATCCTAGCGGGAGGGGTAAATGAGCAGTTCTTC.